One sample yielded the 11 T cell receptor beta chains listed below, sequenced in a study of shared clonotypes between healthy human individuals. Profiled with immunoSEQ multiplex PCR; TCRdb holds only in-frame clones, not every one. The data contain 550,000 to 850,000 clones, 72% of them singletons. Source material: memory CD4+ T cells sorted from blood. Specified subset: CD45RA-negative fraction. These receptors were collected from a woman in her thirties in good health.

V gene TRBV2 combines with J gene TRBJ1-5, with TRBD1 as a possible D gene (5 bases). The germline V gene encodes CDR1 SNHLY and CDR2 FYNNEI. The length of the CDR3 is 15 residues. Between the trimmed V and J ends, which lost 1 base and 2 bases, there was a span of 9 bases. The CDR3 nucleotides read TGTGCCAGCAGTGAAGTGGGGGGTGGCAATCAGCCCCAGCATTTT. The encoded protein is CASSEVGGGNQPQHF.

V and J are TRBV6-5 and TRBJ2-7; 8 bases are a match to TRBD2. This CDR3 contains 16 residues. Germline CDR1 reads MNHEY; CDR2 reads SVGAGI. V dropped 0 bases and J dropped 2; count of bases not matched to a gene: 6. The CDR3 DNA is TGTGCCAGCAGTTACTCTATGCGAGCGGGAGCCTACGAGCAGTACTTC. It translates to CASSYSMRAGAYEQYF.

This chain connects TRBV5-1 to TRBJ2-3, with 8 nucleotides matching TRBD2. Germline lookup yields CDR1 SGHRS and CDR2 YFSETQ. CDR3 length equals 16 residues. J gave up 6 bases and V 4 bases, and 13 bases lay outside the gene matches. The CDR3, as DNA: TGCGCCAGCAGCCCACGGACCAGCGGGGGCCGGGATACGCAGTATTTT. Amino acids: CASSPRTSGGRDTQYF.

The rearrangement uses TRBV7-2 and TRBJ1-2; D unclear. The CDR3 is 15 amino acids. V was shortened by 1 base and J by 4 bases, with 13 bases between the two germline ends. CDR1 is SGHTA and CDR2 is FQGNSA in the germline V gene. The CDR3 DNA sequence: TGTGCCAGCAGCTTAGTTCACAGCATTAGCTATGGCTACACCTTC. This encodes CASSLVHSISYGYTF.

The chain combines TRBV5-8 with TRBJ2-7; D is ambiguous. The CDR3 totals 13 residues. CDR1 SGHTS and CDR2 YDEGEE come from the germline V gene. The ends were cut back, 2 bases at V and 4 bases at J, with 10 bases in the middle. This chain's CDR3 is CASSFRFKYEQYF. The CDR3 DNA follows: TGTGCCAGCAGCTTCCGTTTCAAGTACGAGCAGTACTTC.

The chain links TRBV9 to TRBJ2-1, with TRBD2 matching over 7 bases. The CDR3 is 14 residues long. The germline CDR1 and CDR2 sequences are SGDLS and YYNGEE. Germline trimming cut 7 bases from V and 9 bases from J; bases unmatched to any gene: 13. The CDR3 reads CASGGGPGGGEQFF. The CDR3 nucleotides are TGTGCCAGCGGGGGAGGGCCGGGAGGAGGTGAGCAGTTCTTC.

This chain connects TRBV11-3 to TRBJ1-5; D perhaps matches TRBD1 (5 bases). CDR1 and CDR2 from the germline V gene are SGHNT and YENEEA. V dropped 1 base and J dropped 6 bases, with 10 bases sitting between them. CDR3 length: 14 amino acids. The CDR3 protein is CASSLVRGTQPQHF. DNA for the CDR3: TGTGCCAGCAGCTTAGTCAGAGGGACTCAGCCCCAGCATTTT.

This clone was picked up one time. CDR3 region: CAWTSGKEQYF. As DNA, the CDR3 is TGTGCCTGGACTAGCGGGAAAGAGCAGTACTTC. The rearrangement joins TRBV30 to TRBJ2-5, with 9 bases that match TRBD2. The CDR3 totals 11 residues. Per the germline V gene, CDR1 is GTSNPN and CDR2 is SVGIG (reference sequence). The J segment lost 11 bases and the V segment lost 4 bases, leaving 5 bases of the junction unmatched.

This clone has only a few counts. The same CDR3 arises from other DNA sequences in this sample as well. The chain couples TRBV27 to TRBJ2-7, with TRBD1 identical over 8 bases. CDR1 is MNHEY and CDR2 is SMNVEV in the germline V gene (reference sequence). V trimming: 1 base; J trimming: 4 bases; junction bases outside the gene matches: 3. The CDR3 covers 14 residues. The CDR3, as DNA: TGTGCCAGCAGTTTATTCCGGACAGGGTACGAGCAGTACTTC. Translated, it gives CASSLFRTGYEQYF.

The chain combines TRBV15 with TRBJ1-3; tentative D call: TRBD1 (5 bases). The germline V gene encodes CDR1 LNHNV and CDR2 YYDKDF (reference sequence). V was clipped by 3 bases and J by 4 bases, with 13 bases between them. The CDR3 sequence is 15 residues long. CDR3 DNA: TGTGCCACCAGCAGCCAGGGTCTGGGGGGAAACACCATATATTTT. Its translation is CATSSQGLGGNTIYF.

This chain joins TRBV4-1 and TRBJ1-5; D is undetermined. The V end lost 0 bases, the J end lost 4 bases, and 13 bases lay between the germline ends. Germline CDR1 MGHRA, CDR2 YSYEKL. This CDR3 is built from 16 residues. The CDR3 is CASSQDGGGSNQPQHF. DNA of the CDR3: TGCGCCAGCAGCCAAGATGGTGGAGGGAGTAATCAGCCCCAGCATTTT.